The 19 T cell receptor beta chains listed next were all sequenced from one sample in a study of post-analysis software for immune sequencing data. Their recognized antigens are unknown. Unique molecular identifiers tagged the TCR beta cDNA libraries. TCRdb re-called the PCR reads through MiXCR, storing one row per CDR3 protein. The table has roughly 620,000 distinct CDR3 sequences, 44% seen once. Notes on the study in general: The study found TRBV5-6, TRBV5-1 and TRBV20-1 among five TRBV segments more frequent in patients than controls.

Sequenced input: blood. Receptors were obtained from a girl between 5 and 17 years old with multiple sclerosis.

The chain has TRBV10-3 and TRBJ1-1; perhaps TRBD1 as D (5 bases). The V end lost 10 bases, the J end lost 3 bases, and 24 bases lay between the germline ends. The CDR3 covers 16 residues. Germline V CDR1 and CDR2: ENHRY, SYGVKD. Here the CDR3 DNA reads TGTGCCACCACATTGAGTGGGGGGGAGGAGGACACTGAAGCTTTCTTT. It translates to CATTLSGGEEDTEAFF.

The chain links TRBV5-1 to TRBJ2-1, with 7 bases that match TRBD2. The CDR3 spans 15 residues. V was pared by 5 bases and J by 5 bases, with 10 bases of the junction left unmatched. Germline CDR1 is SGHRS and CDR2 is YFSETQ. In nucleotides, the CDR3 is TGCGCCAGCAGTCTCGCCGGGACTAAGAACAATGAGCAGTTCTTC. Amino acid sequence: CASSLAGTKNNEQFF.

This chain links TRBV14 with TRBJ2-1; no firm D call. The CDR3 contains 13 residues. Germline V gene lookup returns CDR1 SGHDN and CDR2 FVKESK. Trimming removed 0 bases at V and 4 bases at J, with 4 bases between. Written as DNA, the CDR3 is TGTGCCAGCAGCCAAGACGCGTACAATGAGCAGTTCTTC. It translates to CASSQDAYNEQFF.

The chain has TRBV12-3 or TRBV12-4 and TRBJ1-6; 7 nucleotides line up with TRBD1. The V segment lost 3 bases and the J segment 1 base; nucleotides outside the gene matches: 0. This CDR3 comprises 15 residues. Here the CDR3 DNA reads TGTGCCAGCAGTTTGACAGGGTCCTATAATTCACCCCTCCACTTT. Residues: CASSLTGSYNSPLHF.

The chain couples TRBV9 to TRBJ2-6; tentatively, D is TRBD1 (5 bases). Germline loops: CDR1 SGDLS, CDR2 YYNGEE. The CDR3 consists of 16 residues. V lost 0 bases and J 0 bases, leaving 7 bases between the germline ends. CDR3: CASSVEQGSGANVLTF. CDR3 nucleotides: TGTGCCAGCAGCGTAGAGCAGGGCTCTGGGGCCAACGTCCTGACTTTC.

V gene TRBV7-9 combines with J gene TRBJ1-1; TRBD1 agrees at 7 bases. Germline V gives CDR1 SEHNR, CDR2 FQNEAQ (reference sequence). The CDR3 spans 14 residues. V was clipped by 4 bases and J by 3 bases; unmatched bases: 5. This chain's CDR3 is CASSSTGRDTEAFF. The CDR3 DNA is TGTGCCAGCAGCTCGACAGGGAGGGACACTGAAGCTTTCTTT.

The chain links TRBV5-1 to TRBJ2-5; D may be TRBD1 (6 bases). The CDR3 consists of 14 residues. Trimming left V 4 bases short and J 2 bases short, with 12 bases between. CDR1 is SGHRS and CDR2 is YFSETQ in the germline V gene. The chain's CDR3 is CASSQSGVQETQYF. In nucleotides, the CDR3 is TGCGCCAGCAGCCAATCAGGGGTTCAAGAGACCCAGTACTTC. Based on the CDR3 plus reference TRBV5-1 and TRBJ2-5, the full variable domain is KAGVTQTPRYLIKTRGQQVTLSCSPISGHRSVSWYQQTPGQGLQFLFEYFSETQRNKGNFPGRFSGRQFSNSRSEMNVSTLELGDSALYLCASSQSGVQETQYFGPGTRLLVL.

The table lists this clonotype with a few counts. The CDR3 DNA follows: TGTGCCAGCAGCTTAGCCCCACTCGAGCAGTACTTC. Translation gives CASSLAPLEQYF. J is TRBJ2-7 and V is TRBV7-9; D not resolved. The CDR3 is 12 amino acids. CDR1 is SEHNR and CDR2 is FQNEAQ in the germline V gene (reference sequence). V lost 0 bases to trimming and J lost 6 bases, with 6 bases between them.

The V and J genes are TRBV9 and TRBJ1-1, with D tentatively TRBD1 (5 bases). Deletions cut 0 bases from V and 2 bases from J, with 11 bases between. The CDR3 sequence is 15 residues long. The germline V gene encodes CDR1 SGDLS and CDR2 YYNGEE. This chain's CDR3 is CASSVEGDPNTEAFF. The CDR3 coding sequence is TGTGCCAGCAGCGTAGAAGGGGACCCTAACACTGAAGCTTTCTTT.

This clonotype was detected once. V gene TRBV10-2 combines with J gene TRBJ2-7; TRBD2 agrees at 16 bases. V was pared by 6 bases and J by 6 bases, with 8 bases of the junction left unmatched. Looked up from germline, CDR1 is WSHSY and CDR2 is SAAADI. The CDR3 sequence is 16 residues long. The CDR3 sequence: CASSEGLAGGPGEQYF. Written as DNA, the CDR3 is TGCGCCAGCAGCGAGGGACTAGCGGGAGGGCCCGGCGAGCAGTACTTC.

This clonotype was counted between two and nine times. The rearrangement uses TRBV5-5 and TRBJ2-4; the match to TRBD2 covers 11 bases. Germline loops: CDR1 SGHKS, CDR2 YYEKEE (reference sequence). The CDR3 totals 16 residues. Losses at the gene ends were 3 bases for V and 2 bases for J; bases not matched to a gene: 4. Here the CDR3 DNA reads TGTGCCAGCAGCTCCATAGCGGGAGGGTCCAAAAACATTCAGTACTTC. Its protein product is CASSSIAGGSKNIQYF.

This clonotype was recorded once. This chain connects TRBV12-3 or TRBV12-4 to TRBJ2-7; D may correspond to TRBD1 or TRBD2 (7 bases each). The length of the CDR3 is 15 residues. Trimming cost V 6 bases and J 7 bases, with 22 bases left between them. CDR3 sequence (DNA): TGTGCCAGCAGCCGGACAGGAGGCTGGGAGGGAGAGCAGTACTTC. Protein: CASSRTGGWEGEQYF.

The J gene is TRBJ1-2, the V gene TRBV5-1; TRBD1 is a possible D gene (5 bases). The V and J ends lost 3 bases and 1 base respectively, with 13 bases between them. This CDR3 has 15 amino acids. CDR1 SGHRS and CDR2 YFSETQ come from the germline V gene. In DNA form, the CDR3 reads TGCGCCAGCAGCTCGGGGACCGATATTAACTATGGCTACACCTTC. Residues: CASSSGTDINYGYTF.

V is TRBV5-4 and J is TRBJ1-1; 9 positions match TRBD1. With 3 bases clipped from V and 0 bases from J, the junction kept 6 bases outside the gene matches. Germline V gives CDR1 SGHNT, CDR2 YYREEE (reference sequence). CDR3 length equals 16 residues. CDR3 protein: CASSWGTGRLNTEAFF. Here the CDR3 DNA reads TGTGCCAGCAGCTGGGGGACAGGGAGGTTGAACACTGAAGCTTTCTTT.

This clonotype showed up just a few times. This rearrangement joins TRBV12-3 or TRBV12-4 to TRBJ2-7; 14 bases map to TRBD2. With 6 bases clipped from V and 3 bases from J, the junction kept 7 bases outside the gene matches. The CDR3 totals 16 residues. The DNA of the CDR3 is TGTGCCAGCAGGCCGGGACTAGCGGGAGTTCTCTACGAGCAGTACTTC. Protein: CASRPGLAGVLYEQYF.

In its sample, this clonotype was seen a few times. The chain is built from TRBV12-3 or TRBV12-4 and TRBJ2-1; D may be TRBD2 (6 bases). The CDR3 contains 14 residues. V lost 6 bases and J 7 bases, leaving 16 bases between the germline ends. The CDR3 region is CASRRDSDWNEQFF. DNA for the CDR3: TGTGCCAGCAGAAGGGACTCGGACTGGAATGAGCAGTTCTTC.

This clonotype was observed a handful of times. V usage is TRBV6-5 and J usage is TRBJ2-6, with D tentatively TRBD1 or TRBD2 (5 bases each). The CDR3 covers 15 residues. V lost 6 bases and J lost 2, with 11 bases in between. CDR1 MNHEY and CDR2 SVGAGI come from the germline V gene. In nucleotides, the CDR3 is TGTGCCAGCAGGTCCGGGGCCGCTGGGGCCAACGTCCTGACTTTC. Its protein is CASRSGAAGANVLTF.

The chain joins TRBV2 to TRBJ2-1; possible D gene TRBD2, 7 bases. This CDR3 contains 15 residues. V was shortened by 3 bases and J by 4 bases, with 13 bases between the two germline ends. CDR1 SNHLY and CDR2 FYNNEI come from the germline V gene. In DNA form, the CDR3 reads TGTGCCAGCAGTGACCTGGGGGGGCTATACAATGAGCAGTTCTTC. It is translated as CASSDLGGLYNEQFF.

The chain joins TRBV9 to TRBJ2-2, with 8 nucleotides matching TRBD1. Trimming removed 0 bases from V and 2 bases from J; junction bases left unmatched: 9. The CDR3 contains 18 residues. Germline CDR1 reads SGDLS; CDR2 reads YYNGEE. The CDR3 here is CASSVAKDRALNTGELFF. Here the CDR3 DNA reads TGTGCCAGCAGCGTAGCTAAGGACAGGGCACTTAACACCGGGGAGCTGTTTTTT.